The sequence of this T cell receptor (beta chain) was determined in a study of blood T cell repertoires in COVID-19. The wider study: Collection of acute and convalescent COVID-19 samples took place in the United States, Italy and Spain. PBMCs, B-cell-depleted T cells, or T cells were the source of the cDNA or gDNA that made up the material.

In the authors' methods: Nucleated cell counts were estimated from reference gene primer amplification. TCRdb's table, derived via immunoSEQ multiplex PCR, lists solely in-frame clones and lacks some. The V and J calls and clone size are taken from that table; D and trimming were inferred from the DNA. The repertoire holds 55,000 to 85,000 clones, with around three quarters as singletons. CDR1 is ENHRY and CDR2 is SYGVKD in the germline V gene. V gave up 8 bases and J gave up 7 bases; unmatched junction bases: 6. This CDR3 comprises 13 residues. This rearrangement joins TRBV10-3 to TRBJ2-4; TRBD1 matches at 9 bases. Sequences were obtained from peripheral blood. This clonotype was obtained from a man between 60 and 70 years old with active or convalescent COVID-19. CDR3 DNA sequence: TGTGCCATCTCCTCCGGACAGGGGAACATTCAGTACTTC. This gives the protein CAISSGQGNIQYF.